Listed below are T cell receptor beta chains from one sample, sequenced in a study of molecular identifiers for immune sequencing clone quantification. TCRdb ran MiXCR on the PCR reads and lists one entry per CDR3 protein. The sample lists approximately 40,000 distinct CDR3 sequences; around 20% were seen once. The sequencing input was naive CD8+ T cells from blood, with Jurkat cell RNA spiked in. All receptors come from a human donor in good health. Some libraries in this study had Jurkat cell RNA spiked in. Both conserved end residues are part of each CDR3. Each record gives: CDR3 DNA, CDR3 protein, V gene, D gene, clone size, CDR3 length, J gene. A D gene is named only where the DNA matches it firmly. The size field is filled for only some rows; it gives once, few, many or a size class.

CDR3 DNA: TGTGCCAGCAGCTTCGGCCCCGATACGCAGTATTTT
CDR3 protein: CASSFGPDTQYF
V gene: TRBV5-4
D gene: -
clone size: -
CDR3 length: 12
J gene: TRBJ2-3

CDR3 DNA: TGTGCCAGCAGCTTGCGAGTTACCGAGCAGTACTTC
CDR3 protein: CASSLRVTEQYF
V gene: TRBV5-5
D gene: -
clone size: many
CDR3 length: 12
J gene: TRBJ2-7

CDR3 DNA: TGTGCCAGCAGCTACAGGGGGCGGGTACTAGCGGGGCAACCCAATGAGCAGTTCTTC
CDR3 protein: CASSYRGRVLAGQPNEQFF
V gene: TRBV11-2
D gene: -
clone size: many
CDR3 length: 19
J gene: TRBJ2-1

CDR3 DNA: TGTGCCAGCAGCCTCCTTCGGTCCGAGCAGTACTTC
CDR3 protein: CASSLLRSEQYF
V gene: TRBV12-3/TRBV12-4
D gene: -
clone size: many
CDR3 length: 12
J gene: TRBJ2-7

CDR3 DNA: TGTGCCAGCAGACCTTTGGACAGGGTTGGGTTTGAGGGGGCCAACGTCCTGACTTTC
CDR3 protein: CASRPLDRVGFEGANVLTF
V gene: TRBV7-6
D gene: TRBD1
clone size: -
CDR3 length: 19
J gene: TRBJ2-6

CDR3 DNA: TGTGCCAGCAGCTTACCCAATGAGCAGTTCTTC
CDR3 protein: CASSLPNEQFF
V gene: TRBV7-9
D gene: -
clone size: -
CDR3 length: 11
J gene: TRBJ2-1

CDR3 DNA: TGTGCCAGCAGTGCCAGGGACAGGTGGGGCCCCTACAATGAGCAGTTCTTC
CDR3 protein: CASSARDRWGPYNEQFF
V gene: TRBV6-1
D gene: TRBD1
clone size: many
CDR3 length: 17
J gene: TRBJ2-1

CDR3 DNA: TGTGCCAGCAGTTACTTGGCCGCGCCGCCCAATGAGCAGTTCTTC
CDR3 protein: CASSYLAAPPNEQFF
V gene: TRBV6-6
D gene: -
clone size: -
CDR3 length: 15
J gene: TRBJ2-1

CDR3 DNA: TGTGCCAGCAGTCCCGCAACCAGTGGGGTCATACGTATAGCGGGCACCTACGAGCAGTACTTC
CDR3 protein: CASSPATSGVIRIAGTYEQYF
V gene: TRBV7-4
D gene: TRBD2
clone size: few
CDR3 length: 21
J gene: TRBJ2-7

CDR3 DNA: TGTGCCAGCAGGAGACTAGCGGGAGGAGTTAATGAGCAGTTCTTC
CDR3 protein: CASRRLAGGVNEQFF
V gene: TRBV28
D gene: TRBD2
clone size: many
CDR3 length: 15
J gene: TRBJ2-1

CDR3 DNA: TGTGCCACCAGCAGAGTCCTAGCAAATGAGCAGTTCTTC
CDR3 protein: CATSRVLANEQFF
V gene: TRBV15
D gene: -
clone size: few
CDR3 length: 13
J gene: TRBJ2-1

CDR3 DNA: TGTGCCAGCAGTTTAGGGGACTACTATTCCGGGGAGCTGTTTTTT
CDR3 protein: CASSLGDYYSGELFF
V gene: TRBV12-3/TRBV12-4
D gene: TRBD2
clone size: many
CDR3 length: 15
J gene: TRBJ2-2

CDR3 DNA: TGTGCCACCAGCCCCACTTCTTTGGCCCAGTACTTC
CDR3 protein: CATSPTSLAQYF
V gene: TRBV15
D gene: -
clone size: -
CDR3 length: 12
J gene: TRBJ2-5